This T cell receptor (beta chain) derives from a study of blood T cells in healthy people across ages. This CDR3 is built from 13 residues. Germline V lookup: CDR1 SEHNR, CDR2 FQNEAQ (reference sequence). Trimming took off 1 base at V and 11 bases at J, with 14 bases between the two ends. The use of a sample-barcoded 5' primer and a J-beta primer mix characterized a second PCR of roughly 7 to 11 cycles. TCRdb analysed the 5' RACE reads with MiXCR anew, one entry per CDR3 protein. The sample holds about 1.4 million distinct CDR3 sequences, almost 60% seen once. V gene TRBV7-9 combines with J gene TRBJ2-5; D remains ambiguous. This sequence originates from a man aged 18-30 years in good health. The source material was blood. The CDR3, as DNA: TGTGCCAGCAGCTTAGGCAGGTACAATGAGCAGTACTTC. Translation gives CASSLGRYNEQYF.